The entry below describes one T cell receptor (beta chain). This sample was included in a study of long-term antiretroviral therapy in people with HIV. Investigators performed immunoSEQ version v3.0 at survey level. Profiled with immunoSEQ multiplex PCR; TCRdb holds only in-frame clones, not every one. The sample records about 28,000 clones, 65% to 85% being singletons. The ends lost 4 bases at V and 0 bases at J; junction bases unmatched: 7. The CDR3 has 19 residues. The starting material was unsorted PBMCs, obtained 3 years after starting antiretroviral therapy. This TCR came from a man aged 35-49 years with HIV. V and J are TRBV23-1 and TRBJ2-3; 16 bases match TRBD2. TRBV23-1 is classed as an ORF, of uncertain function. In DNA form, the CDR3 reads TGCGCCAGCAGTCCCTCGGGACTAGCGGGGGGGCCTAGCACAGATACGCAGTATTTT. Translation: CASSPSGLAGGPSTDTQYF.